This T cell receptor (beta chain) was identified during a study of T cells in Graves' hyperthyroidism and ophthalmopathy. About the study: At initial diagnosis, before any treatment had begun, peripheral blood was obtained. The study, taken as a whole, reports: Progression to ophthalmopathy was predicted a median of roughly 6.5 months early.

It was uncontrolled infection, other autoimmune disease, pregnancy or lactation that excluded patients. At first hyperthyroidism diagnosis, before any ophthalmopathy symptoms, the blood sample was collected. V was pared by 7 bases and J by 0 bases, with 10 bases between. The CDR3 extends over 14 amino acids. Amplified TCR beta CDR3 regions came from RNA transcripts. The HTBI primer set served for first-round RT-PCR of the TCR CDR3. In TCRdb, the multiplex PCR reads were re-called with MiXCR into one record per CDR3 protein. Among nearly 600,000 distinct CDR3 sequences, approximately 15% were seen once, and the ten largest hold 5.8%. This clonotype was recorded many times. Its antigen is undetermined.

The chain has TRBV12-3 or TRBV12-4 and TRBJ1-3; D gene unclear. The material sequenced was blood. The clonotype was recovered from a woman under 40 with Graves' hyperthyroidism that later progressed to Graves' ophthalmopathy. The DNA for the CDR3 is TGTGCCAGCACTCCCGATCGCTCTGGAAACACCATATATTTT. Amino acid sequence: CASTPDRSGNTIYF.